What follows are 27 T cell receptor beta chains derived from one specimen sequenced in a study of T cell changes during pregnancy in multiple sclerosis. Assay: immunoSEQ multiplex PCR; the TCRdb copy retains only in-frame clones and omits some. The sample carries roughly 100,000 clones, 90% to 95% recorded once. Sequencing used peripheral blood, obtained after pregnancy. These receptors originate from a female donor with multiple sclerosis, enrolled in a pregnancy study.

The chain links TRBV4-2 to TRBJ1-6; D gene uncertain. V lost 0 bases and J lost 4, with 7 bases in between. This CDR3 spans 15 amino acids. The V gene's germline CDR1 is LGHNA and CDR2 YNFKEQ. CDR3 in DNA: TGTGCCAGCAGCCAAGATACCCGGTATAATTCACCCCTCCACTTT. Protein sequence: CASSQDTRYNSPLHF.

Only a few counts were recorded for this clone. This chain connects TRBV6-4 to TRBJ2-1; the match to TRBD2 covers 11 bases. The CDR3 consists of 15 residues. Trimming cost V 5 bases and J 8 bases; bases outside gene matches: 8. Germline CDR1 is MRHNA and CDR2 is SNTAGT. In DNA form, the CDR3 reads TGTGCCAGCAGTCTTCTAGCGGGGGGTTCGGATGAGCAGTTCTTC. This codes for CASSLLAGGSDEQFF.

The CDR3 sequence: CASSPLGFQGEQFF. CDR3 in DNA: TGTGCCAGTAGTCCACTGGGTTTCCAGGGGGAGCAGTTCTTC. V gene TRBV19 combines with J gene TRBJ2-1, with a weak D call TRBD1 (6 bases). The V gene's germline CDR1 is LNHDA and CDR2 SQIVND (reference sequence). Trimming cost V 5 bases and J 10 bases, with 18 bases left between them. The CDR3 sequence is 14 residues long.

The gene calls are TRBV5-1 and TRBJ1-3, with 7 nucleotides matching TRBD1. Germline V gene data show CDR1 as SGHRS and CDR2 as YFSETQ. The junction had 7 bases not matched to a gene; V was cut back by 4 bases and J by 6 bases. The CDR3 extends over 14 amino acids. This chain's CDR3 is CASSAGTVENTIYF. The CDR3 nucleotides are TGCGCCAGCAGCGCCGGGACAGTGGAAAACACCATATATTTT.

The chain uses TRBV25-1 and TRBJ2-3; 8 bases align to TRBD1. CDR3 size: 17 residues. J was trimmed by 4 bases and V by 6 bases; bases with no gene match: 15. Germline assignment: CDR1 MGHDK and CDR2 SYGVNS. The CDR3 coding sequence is TGTGCCAGCAGCCTTCCGAGGAGGACAGGGACGGCAGATACGCAGTATTTT. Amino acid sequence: CASSLPRRTGTADTQYF. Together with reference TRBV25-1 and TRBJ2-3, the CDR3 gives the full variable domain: EADIYQTPRYLVIGTGKKITLECSQTMGHDKMYWYQQDPGMELHLIHYSYGVNSTEKGDLSSESTVSRIRTEHFPLTLESARPSHTSQYLCASSLPRRTGTADTQYFGPGTRLTVL.

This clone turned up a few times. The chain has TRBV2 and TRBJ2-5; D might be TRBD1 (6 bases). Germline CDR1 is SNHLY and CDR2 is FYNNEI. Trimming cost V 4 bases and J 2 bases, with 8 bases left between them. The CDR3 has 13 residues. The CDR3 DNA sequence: TGTGCCAGCAGTGGAGGACAGCAAGAGACCCAGTACTTC. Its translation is CASSGGQQETQYF.

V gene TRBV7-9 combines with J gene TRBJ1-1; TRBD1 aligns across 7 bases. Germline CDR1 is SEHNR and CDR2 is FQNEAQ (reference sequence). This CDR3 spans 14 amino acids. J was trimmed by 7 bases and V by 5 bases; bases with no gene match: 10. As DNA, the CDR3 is TGTGCCAGCAGCACCTTCAGGGGGGACGTTGAAGCTTTCTTT. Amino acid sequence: CASSTFRGDVEAFF.

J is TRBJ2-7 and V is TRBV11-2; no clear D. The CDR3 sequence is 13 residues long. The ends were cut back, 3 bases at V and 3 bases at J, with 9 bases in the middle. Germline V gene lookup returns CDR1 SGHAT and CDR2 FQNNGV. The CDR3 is CASSFGSLYEQYF. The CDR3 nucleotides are TGTGCCAGCAGCTTCGGGTCCCTCTACGAGCAGTACTTC.

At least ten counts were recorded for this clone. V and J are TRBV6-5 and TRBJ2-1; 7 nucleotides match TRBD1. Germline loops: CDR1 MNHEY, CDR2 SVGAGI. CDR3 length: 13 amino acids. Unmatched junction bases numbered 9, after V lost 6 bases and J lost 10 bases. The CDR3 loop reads CASSQTGLGEQFF. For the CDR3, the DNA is TGTGCCAGCAGCCAGACAGGGCTTGGAGAGCAGTTCTTC.

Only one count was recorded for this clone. The CDR3 sequence: CSGWQGTGYTF. The CDR3 DNA sequence: TGCAGCGGCTGGCAGGGAACTGGCTACACCTTC. V usage is TRBV29-1 and J usage is TRBJ1-2, with D maybe TRBD1 (5 bases). CDR3 length equals 11 residues. The germline gives CDR1 SQVTM, CDR2 ANQGSEA. V lost 7 bases and J 7 bases, leaving 13 bases between the germline ends.

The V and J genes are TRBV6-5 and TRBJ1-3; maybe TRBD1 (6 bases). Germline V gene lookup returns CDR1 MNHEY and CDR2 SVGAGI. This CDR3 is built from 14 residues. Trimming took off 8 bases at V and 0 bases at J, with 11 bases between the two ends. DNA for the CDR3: TGTGCCAGCCTGGACAGCCACTCTGGAAACACCATATATTTT. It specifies CASLDSHSGNTIYF.

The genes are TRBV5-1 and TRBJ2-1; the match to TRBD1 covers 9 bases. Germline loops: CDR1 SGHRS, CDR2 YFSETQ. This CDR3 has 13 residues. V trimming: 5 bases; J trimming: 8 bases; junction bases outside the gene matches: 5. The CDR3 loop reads CASRTDRGDEQFF. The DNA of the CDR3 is TGCGCCAGCAGAACGGACAGGGGAGATGAGCAGTTCTTC.

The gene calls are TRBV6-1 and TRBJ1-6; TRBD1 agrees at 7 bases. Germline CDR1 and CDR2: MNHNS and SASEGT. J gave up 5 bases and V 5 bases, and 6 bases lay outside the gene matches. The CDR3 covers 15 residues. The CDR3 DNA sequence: TGTGCCAGCAGTCAGCGACAGGGCGATAATTCACCCCTCCACTTT. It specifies CASSQRQGDNSPLHF.

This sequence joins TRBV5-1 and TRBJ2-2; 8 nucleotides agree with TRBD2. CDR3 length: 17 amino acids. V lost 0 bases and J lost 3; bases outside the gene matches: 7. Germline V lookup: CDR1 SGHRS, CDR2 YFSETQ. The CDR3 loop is CASSLGLATLHTGELFF. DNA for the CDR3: TGCGCCAGCAGCTTGGGACTAGCGACCCTACACACCGGGGAGCTGTTTTTT. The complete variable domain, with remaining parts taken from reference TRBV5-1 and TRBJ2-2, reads KAGVTQTPRYLIKTRGQQVTLSCSPISGHRSVSWYQQTPGQGLQFLFEYFSETQRNKGNFPGRFSGRQFSNSRSEMNVSTLELGDSALYLCASSLGLATLHTGELFFGEGSRLTVL.

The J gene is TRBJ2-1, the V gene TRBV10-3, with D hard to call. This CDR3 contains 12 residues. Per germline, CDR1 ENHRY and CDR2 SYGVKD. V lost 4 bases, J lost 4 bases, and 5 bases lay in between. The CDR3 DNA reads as TGTGCCATCAGTGTTCATTACAATGAGCAGTTCTTC. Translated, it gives CAISVHYNEQFF.

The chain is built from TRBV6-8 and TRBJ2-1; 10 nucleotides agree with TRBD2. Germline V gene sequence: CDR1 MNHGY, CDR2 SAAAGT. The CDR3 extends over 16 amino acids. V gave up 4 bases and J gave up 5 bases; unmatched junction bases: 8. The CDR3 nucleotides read TGTGCCAGCAGTTTATTAACTAGCGGGACCAACAATGAGCAGTTCTTC. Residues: CASSLLTSGTNNEQFF.

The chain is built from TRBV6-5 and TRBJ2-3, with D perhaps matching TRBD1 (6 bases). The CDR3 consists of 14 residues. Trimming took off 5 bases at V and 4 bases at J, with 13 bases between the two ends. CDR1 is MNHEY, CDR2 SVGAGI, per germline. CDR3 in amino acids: CASSATGIPDTQYF. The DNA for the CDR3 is TGTGCCAGCAGTGCAACAGGGATCCCAGATACGCAGTATTTT.

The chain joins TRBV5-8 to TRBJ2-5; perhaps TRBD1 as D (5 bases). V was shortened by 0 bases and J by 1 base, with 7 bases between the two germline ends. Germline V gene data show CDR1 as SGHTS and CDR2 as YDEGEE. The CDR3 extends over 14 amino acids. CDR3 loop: CASSLGQLQETQYF. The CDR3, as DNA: TGTGCCAGCAGCTTGGGACAGCTCCAAGAGACCCAGTACTTC.

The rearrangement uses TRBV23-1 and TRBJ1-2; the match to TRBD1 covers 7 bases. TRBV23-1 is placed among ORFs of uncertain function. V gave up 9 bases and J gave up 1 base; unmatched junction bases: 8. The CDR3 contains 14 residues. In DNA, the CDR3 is TGCGCCAGTCTTTTGACAGGGAATAACTATGGCTACACCTTC. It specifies CASLLTGNNYGYTF.

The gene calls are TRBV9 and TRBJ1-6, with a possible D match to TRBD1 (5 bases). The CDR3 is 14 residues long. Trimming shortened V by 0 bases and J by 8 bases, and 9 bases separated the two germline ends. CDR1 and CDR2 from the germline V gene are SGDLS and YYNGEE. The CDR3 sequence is CASSVEVTDSPLHF. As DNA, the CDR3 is TGTGCCAGCAGCGTAGAGGTGACAGATTCACCCCTCCACTTT.

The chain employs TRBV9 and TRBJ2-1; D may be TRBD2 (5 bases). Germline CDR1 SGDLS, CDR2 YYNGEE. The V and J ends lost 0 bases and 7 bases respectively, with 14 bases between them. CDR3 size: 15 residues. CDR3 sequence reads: CASSVGDGRGNEQFF. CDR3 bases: TGTGCCAGCAGCGTAGGAGACGGACGCGGGAATGAGCAGTTCTTC.

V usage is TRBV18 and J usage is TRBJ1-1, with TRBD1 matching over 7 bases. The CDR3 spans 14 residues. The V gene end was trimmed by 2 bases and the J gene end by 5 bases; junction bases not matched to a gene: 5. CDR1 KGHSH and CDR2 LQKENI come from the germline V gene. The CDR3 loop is CASSPGRGQTEAFF. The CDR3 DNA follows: TGTGCCAGCTCACCAGGAAGGGGGCAGACTGAAGCTTTCTTT.

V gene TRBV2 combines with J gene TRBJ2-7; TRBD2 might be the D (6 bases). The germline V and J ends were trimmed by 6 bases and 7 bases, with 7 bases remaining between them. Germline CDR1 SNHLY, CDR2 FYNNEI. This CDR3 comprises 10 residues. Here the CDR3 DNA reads TGTGCCAGCAGGGGACTGGAGCAGTACTTC. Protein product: CASRGLEQYF.

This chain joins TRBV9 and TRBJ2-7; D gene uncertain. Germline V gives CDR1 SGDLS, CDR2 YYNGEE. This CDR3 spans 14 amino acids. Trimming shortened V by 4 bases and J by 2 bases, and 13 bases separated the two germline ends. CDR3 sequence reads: CASSLNAVPYEQYF. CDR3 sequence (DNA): TGTGCCAGCAGCCTGAATGCGGTCCCCTACGAGCAGTACTTC.

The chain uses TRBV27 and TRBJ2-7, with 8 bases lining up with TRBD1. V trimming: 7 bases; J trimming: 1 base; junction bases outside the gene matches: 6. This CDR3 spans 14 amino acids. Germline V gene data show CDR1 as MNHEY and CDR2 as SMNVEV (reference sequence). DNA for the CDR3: TGTGCCAGCACAAACCGGGACAGGTCCTACGAGCAGTACTTC. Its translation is CASTNRDRSYEQYF.

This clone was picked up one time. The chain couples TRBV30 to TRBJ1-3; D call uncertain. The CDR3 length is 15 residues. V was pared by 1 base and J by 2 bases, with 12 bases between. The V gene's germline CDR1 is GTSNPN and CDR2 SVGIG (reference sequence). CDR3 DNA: TGTGCCTGGAGTGCCCCCGGCGGTGCTGGAAACACCATATATTTT. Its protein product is CAWSAPGGAGNTIYF.

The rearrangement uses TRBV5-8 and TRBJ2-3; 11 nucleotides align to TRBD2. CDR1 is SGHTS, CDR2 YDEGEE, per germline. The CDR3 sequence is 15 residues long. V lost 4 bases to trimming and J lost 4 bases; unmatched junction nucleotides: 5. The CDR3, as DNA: TGTGCCAGCAGCCTACTAGCGGGGGTCGCAGATACGCAGTATTTT. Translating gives CASSLLAGVADTQYF.